A selection of T cell receptor beta chains follows, all from one sample in a study of blood T cell repertoires in COVID-19. Data came from immunoSEQ multiplex PCR; TCRdb stores just in-frame clones and leaves some out. The sample comprises some 240,000 clones, 75% to 85% of which are singletons, and roughly 7.4% rests with the top ten. Input material: peripheral blood. The receptors shown here come from a woman of 80 years or more with COVID-19, enrolled during active disease. CDR3s include the opening cysteine and the closing phenylalanine or tryptophan. The D gene is left open where the match is weak. Clone size is not always given. Where it is, it says once, few, many or a class for expanded clones.

length: 12
D: .
V: TRBV5-1
J: TRBJ1-2
size: once
CDR3: CASSLVESGYTF
DNA: TGCGCCAGCAGCTTGGTAGAGTCTGGCTACACCTTC

length: 18
D: TRBD1
V: TRBV6-1
J: TRBJ1-5
size: few
CDR3: CASSERPAGGSSNQPQHF
DNA: TGTGCCAGCAGTGAGAGACCTGCAGGGGGCTCTAGCAATCAGCCCCAGCATTTT

length: 13
D: .
V: TRBV6-5
J: TRBJ2-2
size: .
CDR3: CASSGTYNGELFF
DNA: TGTGCCTCTTCCGGGACATACAACGGGGAGCTGTTTTTT

length: 13
D: .
V: TRBV5-1
J: TRBJ1-4
size: .
CDR3: CASSPEPDEKLFF
DNA: TGCGCCAGCAGCCCGGAGCCTGATGAAAAACTGTTTTTT

length: 14
D: .
V: TRBV18
J: TRBJ1-4
size: .
CDR3: CASSPDSINEKLFF
DNA: TGTGCCAGCTCCCCTGACAGCATCAATGAAAAACTGTTTTTT

length: 14
D: TRBD1
V: TRBV5-4
J: TRBJ1-2
size: .
CDR3: CASSFDRGVYGYTF
DNA: TGTGCCAGCAGCTTTGACAGGGGGGTCTATGGCTACACCTTC

length: 15
D: TRBD1
V: TRBV7-2
J: TRBJ2-3
size: .
CDR3: CASSFGGTGSNTQYF
DNA: TGTGCCAGCAGCTTCGGCGGGACAGGATCGAATACGCAGTATTTT

length: 15
D: TRBD1
V: TRBV7-9
J: TRBJ2-3
size: .
CDR3: CASSRGTASTDTQYF
DNA: TGTGCCAGCAGCCGAGGGACAGCAAGCACAGATACGCAGTATTTT

length: 11
D: .
V: TRBV6-5
J: TRBJ1-2
size: .
CDR3: CATYRVGGYTF
DNA: TGTGCCACGTACAGGGTGGGTGGCTACACCTTC

length: 15
D: .
V: TRBV28
J: TRBJ2-7
size: .
CDR3: CASSFVGGKIYEQYF
DNA: TGTGCCAGCAGTTTTGTCGGGGGTAAAATCTACGAGCAGTACTTC

length: 15
D: .
V: TRBV11-2
J: TRBJ1-2
size: .
CDR3: CASSSRDTFNYGYTF
DNA: TGTGCCAGCAGCTCCCGGGACACCTTCAACTATGGCTACACCTTC

length: 12
D: .
V: TRBV12-3/TRBV12-4
J: TRBJ1-2
size: once
CDR3: CASSGSVYGYTF
DNA: TGTGCCAGCAGCGGCAGCGTCTATGGCTACACCTTC

length: 14
D: TRBD2
V: TRBV30
J: TRBJ2-1
size: .
CDR3: CAWSRIAGYNEQFF
DNA: TGTGCCTGGAGTCGGATAGCGGGGTACAATGAGCAGTTCTTC

length: 14
D: .
V: TRBV2
J: TRBJ1-6
size: few
CDR3: CASKFWDLNSPLHF
DNA: TGTGCCAGCAAGTTTTGGGACTTGAATTCACCCCTCCACTTT

length: 13
D: .
V: TRBV12-3/TRBV12-4
J: TRBJ2-7
size: .
CDR3: CASSTGQNYEQYF
DNA: TGTGCCAGCAGTACAGGACAGAACTACGAGCAGTACTTC

length: 13
D: TRBD1
V: TRBV19
J: TRBJ1-1
size: .
CDR3: CASKETGDTEAFF
DNA: TGTGCCAGCAAGGAGACAGGGGATACTGAAGCTTTCTTT

length: 13
D: .
V: TRBV7-2
J: TRBJ1-2
size: many
CDR3: CASSSTGGYGYTF
DNA: TGTGCCAGCAGTTCGACGGGGGGTTATGGCTACACCTTC

length: 18
D: .
V: TRBV27
J: TRBJ1-6
size: many
CDR3: CASSLALRAGTYNSPLHF
DNA: TGTGCCAGCAGTTTAGCCCTCCGGGCAGGGACCTATAATTCACCCCTCCACTTT

length: 15
D: .
V: TRBV7-9
J: TRBJ2-6
size: .
CDR3: CASSAAGSGANVLTF
DNA: TGTGCCAGCAGCGCCGCGGGGTCCGGGGCCAACGTCCTGACTTTC

length: 15
D: TRBD1
V: TRBV6-5
J: TRBJ2-7
size: .
CDR3: CASKGPGQGHDEQYF
DNA: TGTGCCAGCAAGGGTCCGGGACAGGGGCACGACGAGCAGTACTTC

length: 15
D: TRBD1
V: TRBV30
J: TRBJ1-4
size: .
CDR3: CAWSVGRGRGEKLFF
DNA: TGTGCCTGGAGTGTCGGCAGGGGGCGAGGTGAAAAACTGTTTTTT

length: 14
D: .
V: TRBV5-1
J: TRBJ2-7
size: .
CDR3: CASSSRGDSTPEYF
DNA: TGCGCCAGCAGCTCGAGAGGGGACTCAACACCGGAGTACTTC

length: 13
D: .
V: TRBV19
J: TRBJ2-7
size: .
CDR3: CASSWRGGYEQYF
DNA: TGTGCCAGTAGTTGGAGGGGCGGCTACGAGCAGTACTTC

length: 19
D: .
V: TRBV18
J: TRBJ1-5
size: .
CDR3: CASSPLPGPAGGQNQPQHF
DNA: TGTGCCAGCTCACCTCTCCCTGGGCCTGCCGGGGGGCAAAATCAGCCCCAGCATTTT

length: 12
D: .
V: TRBV15
J: TRBJ1-1
size: once
CDR3: CATSSGGAEAFF
DNA: TGTGCCACCAGCAGCGGGGGGGCTGAAGCTTTCTTT

length: 13
D: .
V: TRBV19
J: TRBJ1-2
size: .
CDR3: CASRQGQLDGYTF
DNA: TGTGCCAGTAGGCAAGGACAGCTAGATGGCTACACCTTC

length: 13
D: .
V: TRBV30
J: TRBJ1-1
size: .
CDR3: CAWRGRVNTEAFF
DNA: TGTGCCTGGAGAGGTCGGGTGAACACTGAAGCTTTCTTT

length: 12
D: .
V: TRBV6-5
J: TRBJ2-7
size: few
CDR3: CASRPSRGEQYF
DNA: TGTGCCAGCAGACCCTCTCGAGGGGAGCAGTACTTC

length: 16
D: TRBD1
V: TRBV5-4
J: TRBJ1-1
size: once
CDR3: CASSPRQGLGNTEAFF
DNA: TGTGCCAGCAGCCCTCGACAGGGTCTCGGGAACACTGAAGCTTTCTTT

length: 17
D: TRBD2
V: TRBV18
J: TRBJ2-3
size: .
CDR3: CASSPMTSGRLIDTQYF
DNA: TGTGCCAGCTCACCAATGACTAGCGGGAGACTGATAGATACGCAGTATTTT

length: 16
D: TRBD1
V: TRBV11-2
J: TRBJ1-4
size: few
CDR3: CASSYNSGTGGEKLFF
DNA: TGTGCCAGCAGCTACAATTCCGGGACAGGGGGAGAAAAACTGTTTTTT

length: 16
D: .
V: TRBV5-1
J: TRBJ1-4
size: .
CDR3: CASSARPVSTNEKLFF
DNA: TGCGCCAGCAGCGCTAGACCGGTTTCAACTAATGAAAAACTGTTTTTT

length: 14
D: .
V: TRBV30
J: TRBJ2-1
size: .
CDR3: CAWSLGGPINEQFF
DNA: TGTGCCTGGAGTCTCGGGGGGCCCATCAATGAGCAGTTCTTC

length: 14
D: .
V: TRBV14
J: TRBJ1-4
size: few
CDR3: CASSHSGFNEKLFF
DNA: TGTGCCAGCAGCCATTCAGGGTTTAATGAAAAACTGTTTTTT

length: 15
D: TRBD2
V: TRBV3-1/TRBV3-2
J: TRBJ2-1
size: .
CDR3: CASSQWQRGGLEQFF
DNA: TGTGCCAGCAGCCAATGGCAGCGGGGGGGCCTTGAGCAGTTCTTC

length: 14
D: .
V: TRBV7-2
J: TRBJ1-5
size: .
CDR3: CASSLVGGNQPQHF
DNA: TGTGCCAGCAGCTTGGTAGGGGGCAATCAGCCCCAGCATTTT

length: 16
D: TRBD2
V: TRBV18
J: TRBJ2-2
size: .
CDR3: CASRLSGNQGTGELFF
DNA: TGTGCCAGCCGACTTAGCGGGAACCAGGGGACCGGGGAGCTGTTTTTT